The T cell receptor (beta chain) described here comes from a study of Ad26.COV2.S vaccination and SARS-CoV-2 variants. The J segment lost 6 bases and the V segment lost 4 bases, leaving 3 bases of the junction unmatched. Germline-derived CDR1 and CDR2 are LNHDA and SQIVND (reference sequence). This CDR3 contains 13 residues. The sample's treatment: approximately 18 received Ad26.COV2.S at low or high dose, single or two shots; a few received placebo; per-sample allocation not given. Collection of the samples took place on day 63 after the first injection of vaccine or placebo. Donation came from an adult in Boston who was aged 18-55 years. TCRdb's table, derived via immunoSEQ multiplex PCR, lists solely in-frame clones and lacks some. The table includes approximately 410,000 clones, approximately 90% detected once.

This material consisted of peripheral blood, taken in a trial of Ad26.COV2.S vaccine versus placebo. The origin of this receptor is a person aged 18-60 years who received the Ad26.COV2.S COVID-19 vaccine or a placebo. The chain couples TRBV19 to TRBJ2-3, with 8 bases identical to TRBD1. The CDR3 reads CASSNRGMDTQYF. Written as DNA, the CDR3 is TGTGCCAGTAGTAACAGGGGGATGGATACGCAGTATTTT. Based on the CDR3 plus reference TRBV19 and TRBJ2-3, the full variable domain is DGGITQSPKYLFRKEGQNVTLSCEQNLNHDAMYWYRQDPGQGLRLIYYSQIVNDFQKGDIAEGYSVSREKKESFPLTVTSAQKNPTAFYLCASSNRGMDTQYFGPGTRLTVL.